This TCR beta chain was retrieved from a study of shared clonotypes between healthy human individuals. All donors were Caucasian adults living in Nashville, Tennessee. Worth noting for this clone: Its antigen remains unidentified.

Study-wide results and caveats: Specimens sampled were limited to blood, with tissue repertoires likely differing.

Evenly divided among several immunoSEQ plates was the genomic DNA of each subset. Method: immunoSEQ multiplex PCR; TCRdb's copy keeps in-frame clones and lacks some. The table lists approximately 480,000 clones, about 80% of them singletons. This sequence was found in a woman in her 40s in good health. Some clones in this sample may be carry-over from other donors' samples. The sample comprised PBMCs.

CDR3: CATSRGGGEQFF. Here the CDR3 DNA reads TGTGCCACCAGCAGGGGCGGGGGGGAGCAGTTCTTC. This chain links TRBV15 with TRBJ2-1; 8 bases map to TRBD2. The V and J ends lost 3 bases and 10 bases, in that order; junction bases with no gene match: 2. Germline CDR1 reads LNHNV; CDR2 reads YYDKDF (reference sequence). The CDR3 has 12 amino acids.